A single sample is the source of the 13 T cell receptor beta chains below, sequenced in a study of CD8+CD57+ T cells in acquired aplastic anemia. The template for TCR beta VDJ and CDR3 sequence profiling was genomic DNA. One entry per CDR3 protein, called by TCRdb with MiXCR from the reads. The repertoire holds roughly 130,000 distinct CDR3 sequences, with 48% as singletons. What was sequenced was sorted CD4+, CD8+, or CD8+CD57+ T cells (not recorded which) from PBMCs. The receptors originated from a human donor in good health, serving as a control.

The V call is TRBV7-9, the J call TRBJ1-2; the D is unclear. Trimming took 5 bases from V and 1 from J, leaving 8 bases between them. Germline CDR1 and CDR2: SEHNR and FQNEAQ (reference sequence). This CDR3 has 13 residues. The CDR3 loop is CASSHGDNYGYTF. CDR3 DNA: TGTGCCAGCAGCCACGGGGATAACTATGGCTACACCTTC.

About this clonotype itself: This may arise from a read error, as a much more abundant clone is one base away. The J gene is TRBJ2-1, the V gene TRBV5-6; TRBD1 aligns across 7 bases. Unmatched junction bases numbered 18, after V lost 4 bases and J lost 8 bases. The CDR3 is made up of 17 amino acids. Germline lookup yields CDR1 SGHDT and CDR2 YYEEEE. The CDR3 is CASSALSGTAIYDEQFF. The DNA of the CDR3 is TGTGCCAGCAGCGCACTCTCCGGGACAGCGATTTACGATGAGCAGTTCTTC.

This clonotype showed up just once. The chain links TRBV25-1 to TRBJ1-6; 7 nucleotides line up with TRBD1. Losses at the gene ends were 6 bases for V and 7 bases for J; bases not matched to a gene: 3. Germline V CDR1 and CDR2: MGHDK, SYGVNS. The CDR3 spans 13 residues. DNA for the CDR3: TGTGCCAGCAGAAGGGGGCAGAATTCACCCCTCCACTTT. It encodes CASRRGQNSPLHF. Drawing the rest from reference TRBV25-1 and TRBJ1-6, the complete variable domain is EADIYQTPRYLVIGTGKKITLECSQTMGHDKMYWYQQDPGMELHLIHYSYGVNSTEKGDLSSESTVSRIRTEHFPLTLESARPSHTSQYLCASRRGQNSPLHFGNGTRLTVT.

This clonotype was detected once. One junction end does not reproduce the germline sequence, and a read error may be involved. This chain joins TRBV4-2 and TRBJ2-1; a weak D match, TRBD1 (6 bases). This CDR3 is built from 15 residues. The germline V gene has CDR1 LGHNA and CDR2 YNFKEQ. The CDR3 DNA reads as TGTGTCAGCAGCCAAGAAACAGGGTTCGACAATGAGCAGTTCTTC. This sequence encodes CVSSQETGFDNEQFF.

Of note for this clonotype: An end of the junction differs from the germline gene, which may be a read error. The CDR3 loop is CASSRRENEELFF. Written as DNA, the CDR3 is TGTGCCAGCAGCCGGCGGGAGAATGAAGAACTGTTTTTT. This sequence joins TRBV27 and TRBJ1-4; D is undetermined. Germline CDR1 reads MNHEY; CDR2 reads SMNVEV (reference sequence). The CDR3 spans 13 residues.

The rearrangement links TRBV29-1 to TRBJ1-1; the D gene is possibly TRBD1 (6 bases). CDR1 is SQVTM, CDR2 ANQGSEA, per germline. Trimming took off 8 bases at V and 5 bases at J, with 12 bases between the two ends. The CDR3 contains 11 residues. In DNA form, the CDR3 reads TGCAGCTTAGTAAGGGGGACTGAAGCTTTCTTT. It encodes CSLVRGTEAFF. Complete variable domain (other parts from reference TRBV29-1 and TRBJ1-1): SAVISQKPSRDICQRGTSLTIQCQVDSQVTMMFWYRQQPGQSLTLIATANQGSEATYESGFVIDKFPISRPNLTFSTLTVSNMSPEDSSIYLCSLVRGTEAFFGQGTRLTVV.

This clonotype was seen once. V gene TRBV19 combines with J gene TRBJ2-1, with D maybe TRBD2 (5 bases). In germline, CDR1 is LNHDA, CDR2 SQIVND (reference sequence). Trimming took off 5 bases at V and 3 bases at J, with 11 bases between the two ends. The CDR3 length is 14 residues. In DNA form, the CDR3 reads TGTGCCAGTAGTGAGGGCGGCCTCTACAATGAGCAGTTCTTC. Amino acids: CASSEGGLYNEQFF.

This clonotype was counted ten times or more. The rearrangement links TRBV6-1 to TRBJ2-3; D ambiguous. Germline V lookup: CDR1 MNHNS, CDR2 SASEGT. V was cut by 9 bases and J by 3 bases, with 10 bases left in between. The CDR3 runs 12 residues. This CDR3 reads CASNGYTDTQYF. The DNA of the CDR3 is TGTGCCAGTAACGGGTATACAGATACGCAGTATTTT.

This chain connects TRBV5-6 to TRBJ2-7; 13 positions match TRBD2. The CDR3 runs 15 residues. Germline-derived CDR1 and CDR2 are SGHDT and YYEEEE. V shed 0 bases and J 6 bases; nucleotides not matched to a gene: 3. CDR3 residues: CASSLGLAGGGEQYF. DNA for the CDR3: TGTGCCAGCAGCTTGGGACTAGCGGGGGGTGGCGAGCAGTACTTC. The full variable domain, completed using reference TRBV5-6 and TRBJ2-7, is DAGVTQSPTHLIKTRGQQVTLRCSPKSGHDTVSWYQQALGQGPQFIFQYYEEEERQRGNFPDRFSGHQFPNYSSELNVNALLLGDSALYLCASSLGLAGGGEQYFGPGTRLTVT.

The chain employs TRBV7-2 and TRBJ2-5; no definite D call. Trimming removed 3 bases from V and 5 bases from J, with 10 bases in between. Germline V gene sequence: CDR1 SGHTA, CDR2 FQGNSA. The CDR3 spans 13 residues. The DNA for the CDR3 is TGTGCCAGCAGCTTTGGCCCGGGTGAGACCCAGTACTTC. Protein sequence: CASSFGPGETQYF.

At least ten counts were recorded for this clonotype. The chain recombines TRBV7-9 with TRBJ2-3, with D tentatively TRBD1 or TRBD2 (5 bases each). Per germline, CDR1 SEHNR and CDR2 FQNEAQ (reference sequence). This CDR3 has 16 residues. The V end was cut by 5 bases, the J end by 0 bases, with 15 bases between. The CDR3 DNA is TGTGCCAGCAGCAGACCGGGGACGCCTAGCACAGATACGCAGTATTTT. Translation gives CASSRPGTPSTDTQYF.

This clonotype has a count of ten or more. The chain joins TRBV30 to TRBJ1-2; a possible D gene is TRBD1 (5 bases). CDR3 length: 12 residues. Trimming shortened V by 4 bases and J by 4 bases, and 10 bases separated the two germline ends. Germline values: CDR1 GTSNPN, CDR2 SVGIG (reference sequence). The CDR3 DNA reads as TGTGCCTGGAAGGGACTCGCCTATGGCTACACCTTC. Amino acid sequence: CAWKGLAYGYTF.

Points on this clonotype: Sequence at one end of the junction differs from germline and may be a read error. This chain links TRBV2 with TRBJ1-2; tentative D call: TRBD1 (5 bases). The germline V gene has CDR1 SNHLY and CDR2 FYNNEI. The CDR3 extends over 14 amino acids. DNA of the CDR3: TGTGCCAGCACTGAATCCGGGACGGAGAATGGCTACACCTTC. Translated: CASTESGTENGYTF.